Presented here are 6 T cell receptor beta chains from one specimen sequenced in a study of blood T cells in healthy people across ages (dated by TCRdb to 2014 to 2015). To prepare the library, 5' RACE was applied. Sequencer: Illumina HiSeq 2500. A second PCR of about 6 to 11 cycles was run with a J-beta primer mix and a sample-barcoded 5' primer. In-frame beta chains were kept once TCRdb had trimmed the public reads at Q25 with fastp and called clones with MiXCR. Every entry covers one CDR3 protein and lists the most common genes and DNA from its rows. The sample has about 640,000 distinct CDR3 sequences on record, roughly 53% of them singletons. The ten largest make up about two fifths of the sample. Material: blood. These receptors were taken from a man aged 55 to 70 in good health.

This clonotype was detected only a few times. The V gene is TRBV5-1, the J gene TRBJ2-5, with D possibly being TRBD1 (5 bases). The CDR3 loop spans 14 amino acids. Germline V lookup: CDR1 SGHRS, CDR2 YFSETQ. Trimming shortened V by 4 bases and J by 2 bases, and 12 bases separated the two germline ends. Written as DNA, the CDR3 is TGCGCCAGCAGCGTGGTTCAGGGACAAGAGACCCAGTACTTC. Encoded protein: CASSVVQGQETQYF.

The chain employs TRBV3-1 and TRBJ2-7; 10 bases agree with TRBD2. Germline CDR1 LGHDT, CDR2 YNNKEL (reference sequence). The CDR3 has 14 amino acids. Losses at the gene ends were 3 bases for V and 2 bases for J; bases not matched to a gene: 1. CDR3 DNA sequence: TGTGCCAGCAGCCAGAGCGGGGGGGCCTACGAGCAGTACTTC. It encodes CASSQSGGAYEQYF.

This clonotype came up once. The rearrangement uses TRBV4-2 and TRBJ2-7; unclear D gene. The CDR3 has 13 residues. Germline V gene data show CDR1 as LGHNA and CDR2 as YNFKEQ. V lost 1 base and J lost 3, with 7 bases in between. The CDR3 sequence is CASSQGGNYEQYF. CDR3 nucleotide sequence: TGTGCCAGCAGCCAAGGGGGAAACTACGAGCAGTACTTC.

The chain joins TRBV2 to TRBJ1-1; 10 bases align to TRBD1. Germline CDR1 SNHLY, CDR2 FYNNEI. Losses at the gene ends were 6 bases for V and 5 bases for J; bases not matched to a gene: 6. This CDR3 region has 14 residues. The CDR3 DNA reads TGTGCCAGCAGCAAGACAGGGGGCGAAACTGAAGCTTTCTTT. Translating it yields CASSKTGGETEAFF.

This clonotype turned up a few times. The chain combines TRBV18 with TRBJ1-3, with 7 positions matching TRBD1. The CDR3 totals 16 residues. Trimming at V came to 1 base and at J to 0 bases, leaving 3 bases not matched to a gene. Germline assignment: CDR1 KGHSH and CDR2 LQKENI. CDR3 DNA: TGTGCCAGCTCACCACGGGACAGCCTCTCTGGAAACACCATATATTTT. It codes for CASSPRDSLSGNTIYF.

V gene TRBV7-2 combines with J gene TRBJ1-6; D might be TRBD1 (5 bases). Deletions cut 1 base from V and 10 bases from J, with 14 bases between. The CDR3 consists of 15 residues. Looked up from germline, CDR1 is SGHTA and CDR2 is FQGNSA. DNA for the CDR3: TGTGCCAGCAGCTTAGAGGGCAGGGTACTGTCACCCCTCCACTTT. It encodes CASSLEGRVLSPLHF. The full variable domain, completed using reference TRBV7-2 and TRBJ1-6, is GAGVSQSPSNKVTEKGKDVELRCDPISGHTALYWYRQSLGQGLEFLIYFQGNSAPDKSGLPSDRFSAERTGGSVSTLTIQRTQQEDSAVYLCASSLEGRVLSPLHFGNGTRLTVT.